These 24 T cell receptor beta chains were all obtained from the same sample, sequenced in a study of blood T cell repertoires in COVID-19 (dated by TCRdb to 2019 to 2021). Libraries were constructed by the immunoSEQ multiplex PCR assay. This is the immuneACCESS table as TCRdb keeps it, with only in-frame sequences that have V and J called. A part of the clones is gone; compared with another copy, unresolved V genes explain less than half, and the rest is unexplained. The sample includes roughly 260,000 clones, with 75% to 95% observed a single time. The top ten clones comprise just over 2.5% of the sample. Specimen: peripheral blood. The receptor set was obtained from a person aged 18 to 35 with COVID-19, enrolled during active disease.

This chain connects TRBV7-3 to TRBJ2-1, with D possibly matching TRBD2 (5 bases). Germline lookup yields CDR1 SGHTA and CDR2 FQGTGA. This CDR3 spans 19 amino acids. V gave up 2 bases and J gave up 3 bases, with 23 bases separating them. The CDR3: CASSLSGDGPLVHYNEQFF. The CDR3 DNA is TGTGCCAGCAGCTTATCCGGGGATGGCCCGCTAGTCCACTACAATGAGCAGTTCTTC.

The rearrangement links TRBV2 to TRBJ2-1; D might be TRBD2 (7 bases). This CDR3 has 12 residues. Germline CDR1 is SNHLY and CDR2 is FYNNEI. V lost 11 bases, J lost 15 bases, and 23 bases lay in between. The CDR3 DNA reads as TGTGCCTCCTCTGGGGGCGCGGGAGTACCGTTCTTC. It specifies CASSGGAGVPFF.

CDR3 loop: CASNPAGRTDTQYF. The CDR3 nucleotides are TGTGCCAGCAACCCGGCGGGGAGGACAGATACGCAGTATTTT. The chain uses TRBV27 and TRBJ2-3, with a weak D call TRBD2 (6 bases). The CDR3 runs to 14 residues. The germline V and J ends were trimmed by 7 bases and 3 bases, with 14 bases remaining between them. The germline gives CDR1 MNHEY, CDR2 SMNVEV (reference sequence).

The chain joins TRBV4-2 to TRBJ2-1, with D unclear. Trimming cost V 0 bases and J 0 bases, with 15 bases left between them. The CDR3 runs to 18 residues. CDR1 LGHNA and CDR2 YNFKEQ come from the germline V gene. The CDR3 is CASSQDGMAVNSYNEQFF. The CDR3 region has the DNA TGTGCCAGCAGCCAAGATGGAATGGCGGTTAACTCCTACAATGAGCAGTTCTTC.

This sequence joins TRBV7-8 and TRBJ2-3; 10 bases fit TRBD2. CDR1 is SGHVS and CDR2 is FQNEAQ in the germline V gene. The CDR3 totals 15 residues. Trimming cost V 1 base and J 7 bases; bases outside gene matches: 5. The CDR3 nucleotides are TGTGCCAGCAGCTTAGATTGGACTAGCGGTTATACGCAGTATTTT. Translated, it gives CASSLDWTSGYTQYF.

This clone was picked up one time. The chain couples TRBV18 to TRBJ2-7, with TRBD1 matching over 8 bases. After removal of 3 bases from V and 5 bases from J, the junction contained 12 bases not matched to a gene. The CDR3 is 16 amino acids. Germline CDR1 reads KGHSH; CDR2 reads LQKENI. The CDR3 spells CASSPEPGQVGNEQYF. CDR3 sequence (DNA): TGTGCCAGCTCACCGGAACCGGGACAGGTGGGTAACGAGCAGTACTTC.

V usage is TRBV9 and J usage is TRBJ1-1, with 9 bases matching TRBD1. The ends lost 3 bases at V and 4 bases at J; junction bases unmatched: 4. The CDR3 extends over 14 amino acids. CDR1 is SGDLS and CDR2 is YYNGEE in the germline V gene. The CDR3 is CASSGDRGVTEAFF. The CDR3 DNA reads as TGTGCCAGCAGCGGTGACAGGGGGGTCACTGAAGCTTTCTTT.

This clone has more than one count but fewer than ten. The rearrangement links TRBV6-4 to TRBJ2-3; 8 positions match TRBD2. The V segment lost 3 bases and the J segment 6 bases; nucleotides outside the gene matches: 5. The CDR3 has 14 residues. Germline V gives CDR1 MRHNA, CDR2 SNTAGT. In nucleotides, the CDR3 is TGTGCCAGCAGTGAGGCTACGGGGGGGGATACGCAGTATTTT. Protein product: CASSEATGGDTQYF.

The chain employs TRBV6-2 or TRBV6-3 and TRBJ2-3; 8 bases are shared with TRBD1. The J segment lost 4 bases and the V segment lost 6 bases, leaving 15 bases of the junction unmatched. CDR1 is MNHEY and CDR2 is SVGEGT in the germline V gene. The CDR3 has 17 amino acids. The CDR3 DNA sequence: TGTGCCAGCAGCCCGGGGACAGGCCGACAGCGAGCAGATACGCAGTATTTT. This encodes CASSPGTGRQRADTQYF.

This chain connects TRBV30 to TRBJ2-7; 12 positions match TRBD2. The CDR3 has 16 amino acids. The trim removed 1 base at V and 6 bases at J, leaving 10 bases unmatched. Germline loops: CDR1 GTSNPN, CDR2 SVGIG (reference sequence). CDR3 region: CAWSGLAGVQEFEQYF. CDR3 DNA: TGTGCCTGGAGTGGACTAGCGGGAGTACAAGAATTCGAGCAGTACTTC. Drawing the rest from reference TRBV30 and TRBJ2-7, the complete variable domain is SQTIHQWPATLVQPVGSPLSLECTVEGTSNPNLYWYRQAAGRGLQLLFYSVGIGQISSEVPQNLSASRPQDRQFILSSKKLLLSDSGFYLCAWSGLAGVQEFEQYFGPGTRLTVT.

The J gene is TRBJ1-1, the V gene TRBV5-4, with D unresolved. Germline V gene sequence: CDR1 SGHNT, CDR2 YYREEE (reference sequence). V gave up 6 bases and J gave up 6 bases, with 12 bases separating them. The CDR3 runs 12 residues. The CDR3, as DNA: TGTGCCAGCACCTCTGGGAGCGCTGAAGCTTTCTTT. Translation: CASTSGSAEAFF.

The J gene is TRBJ1-5, the V gene TRBV16; D gene unclear. Looked up from germline, CDR1 is KGHSY and CDR2 is FQNENV. This CDR3 region has 12 residues. Between the trimmed V and J ends, which lost 4 bases and 6 bases, there was a span of 7 bases. As DNA, the CDR3 is TGTGCCAGCAGCCGTTCAATTCAGCCCCAGCATTTT. Translation gives CASSRSIQPQHF.

The CDR3 sequence is CSVRGDMNTEAFF. The CDR3 nucleotides are TGCAGCGTTCGAGGGGACATGAACACTGAAGCTTTCTTT. J is TRBJ1-1 and V is TRBV29-1; TRBD1 might be the D (6 bases). From germline, CDR1 is SQVTM and CDR2 ANQGSEA. Trimming left V 5 bases short and J 0 bases short, with 10 bases between. This CDR3 is built from 13 residues.

The genes are TRBV29-1 and TRBJ2-3, with no clear D. V was pared by 7 bases and J by 0 bases, with 14 bases between. CDR1 and CDR2 (germline): SQVTM, ANQGSEA. The CDR3 has 14 amino acids. For the CDR3, the DNA is TGCAGCGCGTACGGAGTCCTTAGCACAGATACGCAGTATTTT. It is translated as CSAYGVLSTDTQYF.

This clone was picked up one time. The chain has TRBV6-5 and TRBJ1-6; no clear D gene. V gave up 6 bases and J gave up 13 bases, with 16 bases separating them. CDR1 is MNHEY and CDR2 is SVGAGI in the germline V gene. The length of the CDR3 is 13 residues. This CDR3 reads CASSPGGSGPLHF. In DNA form, the CDR3 reads TGTGCCAGCAGCCCAGGAGGGTCTGGGCCCCTCCACTTT.

The rearrangement joins TRBV3-1 (or the pseudogene TRBV3-2) to TRBJ2-7; TRBD2 might be the D (5 bases). Germline V gene sequence: CDR1 LGHDT, CDR2 YNNKEL (reference sequence). V lost 4 bases, J lost 2 bases, and 24 bases lay in between. CDR3 length: 18 residues. The CDR3 loop reads CASSPLWLARPGTYEQYF. CDR3 bases: TGTGCCAGCAGCCCCCTTTGGCTAGCCAGACCGGGCACCTACGAGCAGTACTTC.

The chain recombines TRBV21-1 with TRBJ2-4; the D call of TRBD1 is as the table states it, not checked on the DNA. TRBV21-1 is a listed pseudogene. This CDR3 has 19 residues. CDR3: CASSKAPRTFVIAKNIQYF. CDR3 bases: TGTGCCAGCAGCAAAGCCCCCCGTACATTCGTGATAGCCAAAAACATTCAGTACTTC.

The chain employs TRBV14 and TRBJ1-3; 7 bases match TRBD1. The CDR3 spans 15 residues. Trimming took 4 bases from V and 7 from J; bases not matched to a gene: 10. Germline V CDR1 and CDR2: SGHDN, FVKESK. CDR3 residues: CASSRMGGQSNTIYF. CDR3 nucleotide sequence: TGTGCCAGCAGCCGAATGGGGGGACAGAGCAACACCATATATTTT.

CDR3 nucleotide sequence: TGCGCCAGCAGCCAAGCTACCCTCTCCTACGAGCAGTACTTC. Its protein is CASSQATLSYEQYF. V is TRBV4-1 and J is TRBJ2-7, with no clear D. Trimming removed 1 base from V and 0 bases from J, with 7 bases in between. The germline gives CDR1 MGHRA, CDR2 YSYEKL. The CDR3 runs to 14 residues.

The chain combines TRBV11-2 with TRBJ2-1; TRBD2 matches 10 bases. The CDR3 loop spans 16 amino acids. V trimming: 8 bases; J trimming: 4 bases; junction bases outside the gene matches: 11. Germline V gene sequence: CDR1 SGHAT, CDR2 FQNNGV. CDR3 residues: CASGPRGAGGYNEQFF. CDR3 DNA sequence: TGTGCCAGCGGCCCGAGGGGAGCGGGAGGGTACAATGAGCAGTTCTTC.

The rearrangement links TRBV5-5 to TRBJ2-7; TRBD2 aligns across 13 bases. Germline CDR1 SGHKS, CDR2 YYEKEE (reference sequence). With V trimmed by 4 bases and J by 6 bases, 7 bases remained unmatched. The CDR3 has 15 amino acids. The CDR3 is CASSAGLAGAVEQYF. The CDR3 DNA reads as TGTGCCAGCAGCGCCGGACTAGCGGGAGCGGTCGAGCAGTACTTC. The full variable domain, with the rest looked up from reference TRBV5-5 and TRBJ2-7, is DAGVTQSPTHLIKTRGQQVTLRCSPISGHKSVSWYQQVLGQGPQFIFQYYEKEERGRGNFPDRFSARQFPNYSSELNVNALLLGDSALYLCASSAGLAGAVEQYFGPGTRLTVT.

The CDR3 here is CASWRGDTGELFF. In DNA, the CDR3 is TGCGCCAGCTGGCGGGGGGACACCGGGGAGCTGTTTTTT. V is TRBV5-1 and J is TRBJ2-2; 8 positions match TRBD2. The CDR3 consists of 13 residues. The J segment lost 3 bases and the V segment lost 7 bases, leaving 2 bases of the junction unmatched. Germline CDR1 and CDR2: SGHRS and YFSETQ.

The chain couples TRBV25-1 to TRBJ1-2, with D possibly being TRBD1 (6 bases). Trimming pared 5 bases from V and 4 bases from J, leaving 14 bases between. Per the germline V gene, CDR1 is MGHDK and CDR2 is SYGVNS. The CDR3 has 14 amino acids. The CDR3 sequence is CASSPWTAIYGYTF. The CDR3 DNA reads TGTGCCAGCAGTCCCTGGACAGCCATCTATGGCTACACCTTC.

The chain couples TRBV2 to TRBJ2-1; perhaps TRBD1 as D (5 bases). V was cut by 3 bases and J by 2 bases, with 11 bases left in between. CDR1 and CDR2 (germline): SNHLY, FYNNEI. This CDR3 is built from 15 residues. DNA for the CDR3: TGTGCCAGCAGTGACCCAGACAGAACCTACAATGAGCAGTTCTTC. Protein sequence: CASSDPDRTYNEQFF.